This TCR beta chain was obtained from a study of esophageal squamous cell carcinoma under preoperative chemotherapy. Turning to the study itself: Both tumor-infiltrating lymphocytes and peripheral blood T cells had their TCR repertoires profiled. General study results and limits: After chemotherapy, TCR diversity rose significantly in peripheral T cells but not in tumor-infiltrating lymphocytes.

Time point given: before preoperative PTX-NDP chemotherapy. Before surgery, patients were given preoperative paclitaxel-nedaplatin chemotherapy. In TCRdb, the PCR reads were re-called with MiXCR into one record per CDR3 protein. The repertoire holds 10,000 to 15,000 distinct CDR3 sequences, with approximately 51% as singletons. This clonotype is medium-sized by share. Its target is unknown. Germline CDR1 and CDR2: MNHEY and SVGAGI. The CDR3 covers 14 residues. This clonotype was sampled from a human donor with esophageal squamous cell carcinoma. The donor label of this sample is uncertain. The rearrangement links TRBV6-5 to TRBJ2-1, with D uncertain. Matching the DNA end better, TRBJ2-5 makes the J call doubtful. This sample was obtained from a patient given preoperative chemotherapy. The CDR3 protein is CASSRRVAGETQYF. The CDR3 DNA reads as TGTGCCAGCAGCCGTCGGGTAGCCGGGGAGACCCAGTACTTC.